This TCR beta chain derives from a study of control samples from healthy donors and cancer patients. Germline trimming cut 6 bases from V and 1 base from J; bases unmatched to any gene: 3. This CDR3 spans 15 amino acids. CDR1 is SGHKS and CDR2 is YYEKEE in the germline V gene (reference sequence). Method: immunoSEQ multiplex PCR; TCRdb's copy keeps in-frame clones and lacks some. The table includes more than 60,000 clones, 90% detected once. The material sequenced was PBMCs. This sequence joins TRBV5-5 and TRBJ2-2, with 10 bases lining up with TRBD2. This receptor was identified in a man in his fifties or sixties with colorectal cancer. CDR3 bases: TGTGCCAGCACCAGGACTAGCGGGAACACCGGGGAGCTGTTTTTT. Amino acids: CASTRTSGNTGELFF.